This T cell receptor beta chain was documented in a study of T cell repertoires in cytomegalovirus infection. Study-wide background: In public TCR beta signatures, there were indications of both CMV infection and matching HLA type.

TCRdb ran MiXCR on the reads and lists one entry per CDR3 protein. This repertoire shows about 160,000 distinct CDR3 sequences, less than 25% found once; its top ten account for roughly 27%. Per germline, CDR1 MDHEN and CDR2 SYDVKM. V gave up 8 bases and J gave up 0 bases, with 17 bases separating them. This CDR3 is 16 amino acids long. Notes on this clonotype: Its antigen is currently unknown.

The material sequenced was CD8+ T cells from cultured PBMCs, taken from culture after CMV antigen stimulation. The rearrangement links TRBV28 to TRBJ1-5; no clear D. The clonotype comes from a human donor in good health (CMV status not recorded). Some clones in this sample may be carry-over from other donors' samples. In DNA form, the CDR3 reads TGTGCCAGCCGACATAGACTAACGTATAGCAATCAGCCCCAGCATTTT. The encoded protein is CASRHRLTYSNQPQHF.